Listed here are 18 T cell receptor beta chains from one sample, sequenced in a study of CD8+CD57+ T cells in acquired aplastic anemia. For sequencing, patients were chosen who had shown expansion of CD8+CD57+ cells by flow cytometry. Study findings and constraints: Lower repertoire diversity than in total CD4+ and CD8+ pools was seen for CD8+CD57+ cells in patients.

These receptors are not linked to any known antigen. The template used for profiling TCR beta VDJ and CDR3 was genomic DNA. MiXCR, run by TCRdb on the reads, gives a single entry per CDR3 protein. The repertoire holds about 20,000 distinct CDR3 sequences, with around 40% as singletons. The specimen was CD8+CD57+ T cells sorted from PBMCs. Sample subset: bead-enriched CD8+CD57+ effector memory T cells from SAA patients. Receptors originate from a human donor with aplastic anemia.

The chain has TRBV6-1 and TRBJ1-2, with 10 bases that match TRBD1. Losses at the gene ends were 2 bases for V and 7 bases for J; bases not matched to a gene: 4. The CDR3 consists of 14 residues. The germline V gene encodes CDR1 MNHNS and CDR2 SASEGT. The CDR3 region is CASSEPWTGGGYTF. CDR3 bases: TGTGCCAGCAGTGAACCTTGGACAGGGGGTGGCTACACCTTC.

This chain uses TRBV9 with TRBJ2-1; 9 nucleotides agree with TRBD2. Losses at the gene ends were 5 bases for V and 10 bases for J; bases not matched to a gene: 7. CDR3 length: 13 amino acids. The germline V gene has CDR1 SGDLS and CDR2 YYNGEE. CDR3 bases: TGTGCCAGCAGGCCAGCGGGAGGAGAGGAGCAGTTCTTC. Protein sequence: CASRPAGGEEQFF.

This clonotype has only a few counts. V and J are TRBV7-2 and TRBJ1-2, with a weak D call TRBD1 (6 bases). Deletions cut 5 bases from V and 3 bases from J, with 10 bases between. The germline V gene has CDR1 SGHTA and CDR2 FQGNSA. The CDR3 extends over 13 amino acids. CDR3 DNA: TGTGCCAGCAGCCCTGGGACATACTATGGCTACACCTTC. It specifies CASSPGTYYGYTF.

V and J are TRBV2 and TRBJ2-2, with TRBD2 matching over 13 bases. This CDR3 comprises 17 residues. V lost 7 bases to trimming and J lost 2 bases; unmatched junction nucleotides: 7. CDR1 and CDR2 from the germline V gene are SNHLY and FYNNEI. The CDR3 reads CASKEGLAGINTGELFF. CDR3 bases: TGTGCCAGCAAAGAGGGACTAGCGGGGATCAACACCGGGGAGCTGTTTTTT. Together with reference TRBV2 and TRBJ2-2, the CDR3 gives the full variable domain: EPEVTQTPSHQVTQMGQEVILRCVPISNHLYFYWYRQILGQKVEFLVSFYNNEISEKSEIFDDQFSVERPDGSNFTLKIRSTKLEDSAMYFCASKEGLAGINTGELFFGEGSRLTVL.

This clonotype has only a few counts. The CDR3, as DNA: TGTGCCACCAGCAGAGATTGGGGGGACAGGGGGTACGAGCAGTACTTC. Its translation is CATSRDWGDRGYEQYF. The chain recombines TRBV15 with TRBJ2-7, with 11 bases that match TRBD1. The CDR3 contains 16 residues. The trim removed 0 bases at V and 4 bases at J, leaving 5 bases unmatched. CDR1 is LNHNV and CDR2 is YYDKDF in the germline V gene (reference sequence).

CDR3 bases: TGTGCCAGTAGTATAGAGGGGAATGAGCAGTTCTTC. Protein product: CASSIEGNEQFF. The chain has TRBV19 and TRBJ2-1; D not resolved. This CDR3 has 12 amino acids. Trimming pared 0 bases from V and 7 bases from J, leaving 4 bases between. Germline values: CDR1 LNHDA, CDR2 SQIVND (reference sequence). Variable domain in full (rest from reference TRBV19 and TRBJ2-1): DGGITQSPKYLFRKEGQNVTLSCEQNLNHDAMYWYRQDPGQGLRLIYYSQIVNDFQKGDIAEGYSVSREKKESFPLTVTSAQKNPTAFYLCASSIEGNEQFFGPGTRLTVL.

The V call is TRBV5-1, the J call TRBJ2-5, with TRBD2 matching 11 bases. This CDR3 is built from 14 residues. Germline CDR1 and CDR2: SGHRS and YFSETQ. V lost 2 bases to trimming and J lost 5 bases; unmatched junction nucleotides: 2. The CDR3: CASSFTSGSETQYF. In DNA, the CDR3 is TGCGCCAGCAGCTTCACTAGCGGGAGTGAGACCCAGTACTTC.

The chain links TRBV2 to TRBJ2-7; no reliable D call. With 5 bases removed from V and 12 bases from J, the gap between germline ends came to 14 bases. Germline-derived CDR1 and CDR2 are SNHLY and FYNNEI. The CDR3 has 11 amino acids. In DNA, the CDR3 is TGTGCCAGCAGTTTCTTTGAGGATAGGTACGTC. This codes for CASSFFEDRYV.

This clonotype has a handful of counts. The J gene is TRBJ2-1, the V gene TRBV20-1; D unresolved. Germline V gene data show CDR1 as DFQATT and CDR2 as SNEGSKA (reference sequence). The CDR3 covers 13 residues. The ends were cut back, 6 bases at V and 5 bases at J, with 14 bases in the middle. The CDR3 is CSALGVYDNEQFF. The CDR3 DNA reads as TGCAGTGCCCTCGGAGTGTACGACAATGAGCAGTTCTTC.

This clonotype showed up many times. The rearrangement links TRBV5-5 to TRBJ2-7; D is possibly TRBD1 or TRBD2 (5 bases each). The length of the CDR3 is 13 residues. Per the germline V gene, CDR1 is SGHKS and CDR2 is YYEKEE (reference sequence). V was clipped by 5 bases and J by 2 bases, with 11 bases between them. CDR3 nucleotide sequence: TGTGCCAGCAGGGGGGACGGAGCCTACGAGCAGTACGTC. Translated, it gives CASRGDGAYEQYV.

This chain joins TRBV20-1 and TRBJ2-1; D is undetermined. The V end was cut by 1 base, the J end by 5 bases, with 18 bases between. There are 16 residues in the CDR3. The germline V gene has CDR1 DFQATT and CDR2 SNEGSKA (reference sequence). The CDR3 nucleotides are TGCAGTGCTAGAGTTCGTCGGGTTACCGGCCACAATGAGCAGTTCTTC. This encodes CSARVRRVTGHNEQFF.

The rearrangement uses TRBV15 and TRBJ2-3; D uncertain. Trimming pared 0 bases from V and 1 base from J, leaving 8 bases between. The CDR3 sequence is 15 residues long. Per the germline V gene, CDR1 is LNHNV and CDR2 is YYDKDF (reference sequence). CDR3 residues: CATSRDPTRTDTQYF. Written as DNA, the CDR3 is TGTGCCACCAGCAGAGATCCTACCCGCACAGATACGCAGTATTTT.

The chain combines TRBV7-9 with TRBJ2-3, with 9 bases matching TRBD1. Germline V gene data show CDR1 as SEHNR and CDR2 as FQNEAQ (reference sequence). The CDR3 consists of 15 residues. V was clipped by 5 bases and J by 3 bases; unmatched bases: 6. The CDR3 DNA reads as TGTGCCAGCAGCCCACAGGGGGCGCAAACAGATACGCAGTATTTT. It translates to CASSPQGAQTDTQYF.

The chain uses TRBV20-1 and TRBJ1-2; tentative D call: TRBD1 (5 bases). This CDR3 comprises 16 residues. Trimming pared 0 bases from V and 4 bases from J, leaving 18 bases between. Per the germline V gene, CDR1 is DFQATT and CDR2 is SNEGSKA (reference sequence). The CDR3 here is CSAREGSRESSYGYTF. CDR3 DNA sequence: TGCAGTGCTAGAGAGGGGAGCAGGGAGTCTTCCTATGGCTACACCTTC.

The sample holds one count of this clonotype. An end of the junction does not agree with germline; a read error may underlie this. The chain couples TRBV7-3 to TRBJ2-7; no clear D. The V gene's germline CDR1 is SGHTA and CDR2 FQGTGA. The CDR3 totals 13 residues. The CDR3 nucleotides read TGCGCCAGCAGCCAAGACGCATCCTACGAGCAGTACTTC. Translation: CASSQDASYEQYF.

The chain carries TRBV7-3 and TRBJ2-3; D may be TRBD2 (7 bases). Germline V CDR1 and CDR2: SGHTA, FQGTGA. Between the trimmed V and J ends, which lost 5 bases and 5 bases, there was a span of 17 bases. The CDR3 is made up of 15 amino acids. CDR3 region: CASSATGGQRDTQYF. DNA of the CDR3: TGTGCCAGCAGCGCGACCGGGGGGCAAAGAGATACGCAGTATTTT.

The rearrangement uses TRBV30 and TRBJ1-2; 7 positions match TRBD1. The trim removed 2 bases at V and 6 bases at J, leaving 0 bases unmatched. Germline CDR1 and CDR2: GTSNPN and SVGIG (reference sequence). The CDR3 extends over 11 amino acids. CDR3 DNA: TGTGCCTGGAGTACAGGGGATGGCTACACCTTC. It specifies CAWSTGDGYTF.

The rearrangement links TRBV19 to TRBJ2-1; D might be TRBD1 (6 bases). Trimming shortened V by 0 bases and J by 0 bases, and 9 bases separated the two germline ends. The CDR3 runs to 16 residues. Germline V lookup: CDR1 LNHDA, CDR2 SQIVND (reference sequence). This CDR3 reads CASSIDRGSSYNEQFF. The CDR3 nucleotides are TGTGCCAGTAGTATAGACAGGGGAAGCTCCTACAATGAGCAGTTCTTC.